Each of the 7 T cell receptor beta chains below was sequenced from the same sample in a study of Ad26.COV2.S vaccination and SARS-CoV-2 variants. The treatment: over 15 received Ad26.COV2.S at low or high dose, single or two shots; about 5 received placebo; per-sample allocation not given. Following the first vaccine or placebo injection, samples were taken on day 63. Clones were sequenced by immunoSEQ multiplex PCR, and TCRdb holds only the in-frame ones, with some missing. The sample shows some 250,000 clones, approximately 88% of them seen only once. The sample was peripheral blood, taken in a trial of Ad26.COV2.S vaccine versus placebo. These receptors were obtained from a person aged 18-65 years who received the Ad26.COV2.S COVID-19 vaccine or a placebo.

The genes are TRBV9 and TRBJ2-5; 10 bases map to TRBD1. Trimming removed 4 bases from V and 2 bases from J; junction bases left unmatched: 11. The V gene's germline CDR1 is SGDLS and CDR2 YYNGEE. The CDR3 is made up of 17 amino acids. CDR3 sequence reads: CASSPVPGQGPQETQYF. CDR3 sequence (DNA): TGTGCCAGCAGCCCAGTCCCGGGACAGGGGCCACAAGAGACCCAGTACTTC.

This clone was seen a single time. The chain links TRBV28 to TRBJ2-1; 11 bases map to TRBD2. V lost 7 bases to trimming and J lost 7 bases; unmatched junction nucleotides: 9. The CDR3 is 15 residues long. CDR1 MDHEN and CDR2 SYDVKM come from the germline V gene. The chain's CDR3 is CASTNSGGAWNEQFF. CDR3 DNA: TGTGCCAGCACTAATAGCGGGGGGGCGTGGAATGAGCAGTTCTTC.

The CDR3 sequence: CASSETGLGSDTQYF. CDR3 in DNA: TGTGCCAGCAGTGAGACAGGGCTGGGGTCAGATACGCAGTATTTT. The V and J genes are TRBV7-3 and TRBJ2-3; TRBD1 aligns across 7 bases. The germline V gene has CDR1 SGHTA and CDR2 FQGTGA. CDR3 size: 15 residues. Trimming removed 6 bases from V and 4 bases from J; junction bases left unmatched: 10.

The CDR3 nucleotides are TGTGCCAGTACCAAGGAGTTTAAAACTGAAGCTTTCTTT. It yields the protein CASTKEFKTEAFF. J is TRBJ1-1 and V is TRBV19; unclear D gene. Trimming took 7 bases from V and 5 from J, leaving 14 bases between them. The length of the CDR3 is 13 residues. The V gene's germline CDR1 is LNHDA and CDR2 SQIVND (reference sequence).

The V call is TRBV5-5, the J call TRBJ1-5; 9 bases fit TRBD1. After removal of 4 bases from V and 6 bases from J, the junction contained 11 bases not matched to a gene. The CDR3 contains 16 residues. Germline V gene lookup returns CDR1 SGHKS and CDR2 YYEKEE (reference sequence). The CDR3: CASSLGDRANSQPQHF. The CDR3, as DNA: TGTGCCAGCAGCCTGGGGGACAGGGCCAACTCTCAGCCCCAGCATTTT. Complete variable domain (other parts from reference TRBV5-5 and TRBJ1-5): DAGVTQSPTHLIKTRGQQVTLRCSPISGHKSVSWYQQVLGQGPQFIFQYYEKEERGRGNFPDRFSARQFPNYSSELNVNALLLGDSALYLCASSLGDRANSQPQHFGDGTRLSIL.

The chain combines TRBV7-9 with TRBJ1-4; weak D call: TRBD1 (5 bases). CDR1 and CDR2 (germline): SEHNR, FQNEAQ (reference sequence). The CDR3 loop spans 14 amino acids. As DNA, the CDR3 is TGTGCGGGGGGAGGGGCTGTCCTGGGCGAAAAACTGTTTTTT. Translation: CAGGGAVLGEKLFF.

CDR3 sequence: CASSKVSDAELFF. The CDR3 DNA reads TGTGCCAGCAGCAAGGTCTCGGACGCGGAACTGTTTTTT. V gene TRBV21-1 combines with J gene TRBJ1-4. TRBV21-1 is deemed a pseudogene. The CDR3 is made up of 13 amino acids.